This T cell receptor (beta chain) was found in a study of blood T cell repertoires in COVID-19. The wider study: Spain, Italy and the United States supplied samples that represented acute and convalescent COVID-19.

Study members were between about 18 and 95 years old and lived in 20 to 25 US regions. Which cohort a participant joined came from the clinical history participants gave. Recovered status in Cohort 3 required two negative PCRs, clearance, or symptom resolution. The CDR3 extends over 19 amino acids. Germline V gene lookup returns CDR1 SEHNR and CDR2 FQNEAQ (reference sequence). Trimming cost V 5 bases and J 0 bases; bases outside gene matches: 13. Profiling relied on immunoSEQ multiplex PCR, and the TCRdb table lists in-frame clones only, not all of them. The sample includes around 150,000 clones, roughly 82% of them seen just once.

This TCR was recovered from a man aged 45-60 years who had recovered from COVID-19. Sequencing was carried out using PBMCs or T cells enriched from blood (not recorded which). V is TRBV7-9 and J is TRBJ1-1; 12 bases fit TRBD1. The CDR3 reads CASSPGTGGVRTVNTEAFF. CDR3 coding DNA: TGTGCCAGCAGCCCCGGGACAGGGGGCGTTAGGACGGTGAACACTGAAGCTTTCTTT.